The TCR beta chain described here comes from a study of blood T cell repertoires in COVID-19. Study-level background: Acute and convalescent COVID-19 specimens originated in the United States, Italy and Spain.

The V and J ends lost 11 bases and 0 bases respectively, with 15 bases between them. Germline CDR1 ENHRY, CDR2 SYGVKD. The CDR3 covers 14 residues. Sequencing was performed with immunoSEQ multiplex PCR; in TCRdb, only in-frame clones are kept and a portion is missing. The sample consists of roughly 230,000 clones, 89% of them appearing once. The material sequenced was peripheral blood. This receptor was taken from a woman in her thirties or forties who had recovered from COVID-19. The chain has TRBV10-3 and TRBJ2-3; possible D gene TRBD2, 6 bases. The CDR3 here is CASQPGTSTDTQYF. As DNA, the CDR3 is TGTGCCTCTCAACCCGGGACTAGCACAGATACGCAGTATTTT.